The 27 T cell receptor beta chains listed next were all sequenced from one sample in a study of control samples from healthy donors and cancer patients. TCRdb keeps only in-frame clones here, not all; method: immunoSEQ multiplex PCR. The table records about 140,000 clones, approximately 94% of them present only once. Sequenced: blood. These receptors all stem from a man aged 35 to 55 in good health.

This clone came up once. The chain carries TRBV5-1 and TRBJ2-5; 11 nucleotides match TRBD1. CDR3 size: 15 residues. Germline-derived CDR1 and CDR2 are SGHRS and YFSETQ. Germline trimming cut 1 base from V and 5 bases from J; bases unmatched to any gene: 4. The CDR3 loop reads CASSLRTGGIETQYF. CDR3 DNA: TGCGCCAGCAGCTTGAGGACAGGGGGCATCGAGACCCAGTACTTC.

The chain employs TRBV28 and TRBJ2-1; 7 nucleotides match TRBD2. This CDR3 has 13 amino acids. V shed 2 bases and J 14 bases; nucleotides not matched to a gene: 9. The V gene's germline CDR1 is MDHEN and CDR2 SYDVKM. The CDR3 spells CASSLRLARGEFF. CDR3 coding DNA: TGTGCCAGCAGTTTACGACTAGCTCGGGGGGAGTTCTTC.

The chain has TRBV25-1 and TRBJ2-3, with D perhaps TRBD1 (5 bases). The CDR3 spans 14 residues. CDR1 is MGHDK, CDR2 SYGVNS, per germline. Deletions cut 2 bases from V and 1 base from J, with 7 bases between. CDR3 sequence reads: CASSESRGTDTQYF. The CDR3, as DNA: TGTGCCAGCAGTGAAAGCAGGGGCACAGATACGCAGTATTTT.

The rearrangement links TRBV11-2 to TRBJ2-1; no definite D call. Germline V CDR1 and CDR2: SGHAT, FQNNGV. This CDR3 comprises 15 residues. The V end lost 0 bases, the J end lost 4 bases, and 10 bases lay between the germline ends. In DNA, the CDR3 is TGTGCCAGCAGCTTAGAGGTAGGTGGGTACAATGAGCAGTTCTTC. It codes for CASSLEVGGYNEQFF.

The CDR3 sequence: CASSLVSGLAGVYNEQFF. In nucleotides, the CDR3 is TGTGCCAGCAGCTTAGTTAGTGGATTAGCGGGAGTTTACAATGAGCAGTTCTTC. The chain uses TRBV7-9 and TRBJ2-1; 9 nucleotides match TRBD2. The junction had 11 bases not matched to a gene; V was cut back by 1 base and J by 4 bases. This CDR3 has 18 amino acids. Germline assignment: CDR1 SEHNR and CDR2 FQNEAQ (reference sequence).

This chain uses TRBV2 with TRBJ1-1; 8 bases match TRBD1. The ends lost 5 bases at V and 5 bases at J; junction bases unmatched: 13. The length of the CDR3 is 16 residues. CDR1 and CDR2 (germline): SNHLY, FYNNEI. CDR3 protein: CASSLLGQGPRTEAFF. The DNA of the CDR3 is TGTGCCAGCAGTTTACTCGGACAGGGCCCAAGAACTGAAGCTTTCTTT.

V is TRBV6-1 and J is TRBJ1-2; D perhaps matches TRBD1 (6 bases). Germline values: CDR1 MNHNS, CDR2 SASEGT. The CDR3 is made up of 16 amino acids. V dropped 1 base and J dropped 3 bases, with 15 bases sitting between them. In DNA form, the CDR3 reads TGTGCCAGCAGTGAAGGCCGGATAGGACAGCACTATGGCTACACCTTC. It specifies CASSEGRIGQHYGYTF.

This sequence joins TRBV6-2 or TRBV6-3 and TRBJ2-7; the match to TRBD1 covers 8 bases. This CDR3 spans 14 amino acids. Germline V gives CDR1 MNHEY, CDR2 SVGEGT. The junction had 9 bases not matched to a gene; V was cut back by 5 bases and J by 6 bases. CDR3 in DNA: TGTGCCAGCAGTATGGGGGACAGGTGGCGCGAGCAGTACTTC. Amino acids: CASSMGDRWREQYF.

V usage is TRBV9 and J usage is TRBJ2-5; TRBD1 aligns across 10 bases. V shed 1 base, J shed 2 bases, and the junction held 5 bases outside the gene matches. The CDR3 extends over 16 amino acids. Germline lookup yields CDR1 SGDLS and CDR2 YYNGEE. The CDR3 nucleotides are TGTGCCAGCAGCGTAAGTTCGGGACAGGGGCAAGAGACCCAGTACTTC. Its protein product is CASSVSSGQGQETQYF. The full variable domain, in which reference TRBV9 and TRBJ2-5 provide the parts outside the CDR3, is DSGVTQTPKHLITATGQRVTLRCSPRSGDLSVYWYQQSLDQGLQFLIQYYNGEERAKGNILERFSAQQFPDLHSELNLSSLELGDSALYFCASSVSSGQGQETQYFGPGTRLLVL.

This chain links TRBV12-2 with TRBJ2-1; no DNA check was done on the table's D call, TRBD2. TRBV12-2 is a listed pseudogene. The CDR3 sequence is 18 residues long. The CDR3 is CASRYTPSSGRADNEQFF. The CDR3 nucleotides are TGTGCAAGTCGATACACCCCTAGCTCCGGGAGGGCAGACAATGAGCAGTTCTTC.

This chain uses TRBV9 with TRBJ2-3; 7 nucleotides align to TRBD2. The trim removed 4 bases at V and 0 bases at J, leaving 8 bases unmatched. The CDR3 spans 16 residues. Germline lookup yields CDR1 SGDLS and CDR2 YYNGEE. Here the CDR3 reads CASSLRDYPSTDTQYF. As DNA, the CDR3 is TGTGCCAGCAGCCTTCGGGACTACCCGAGCACAGATACGCAGTATTTT.

The chain joins TRBV5-1 to TRBJ1-5, with TRBD1 matching 9 bases. The CDR3 has 14 residues. The V segment lost 4 bases and the J segment 7 bases; nucleotides outside the gene matches: 6. From germline, CDR1 is SGHRS and CDR2 YFSETQ. This CDR3 is CASSPGQGVQPQHF. The CDR3 DNA sequence: TGCGCCAGCAGCCCGGGACAGGGTGTACAGCCCCAGCATTTT.

Notes on this clone: Other nucleotide sequences from this sample produce the same CDR3. V usage is TRBV5-4 and J usage is TRBJ2-1, with 8 bases aligning to TRBD2. This CDR3 is built from 15 residues. Per germline, CDR1 SGHNT and CDR2 YYREEE (reference sequence). Unmatched junction bases numbered 2, after V lost 0 bases and J lost 3 bases. CDR3 region: CASSLVGGGYNEQFF. The CDR3 coding sequence is TGTGCCAGCAGCTTGGTCGGGGGGGGCTACAATGAGCAGTTCTTC.

V usage is TRBV5-5 and J usage is TRBJ1-1; TRBD1 agrees at 8 bases. The CDR3 runs to 15 residues. Trimming cost V 4 bases and J 5 bases; bases outside gene matches: 10. Germline V lookup: CDR1 SGHKS, CDR2 YYEKEE (reference sequence). This chain's CDR3 is CASSTMQGAKTEAFF. In nucleotides, the CDR3 is TGTGCCAGCAGCACTATGCAGGGGGCAAAGACTGAAGCTTTCTTT.

This chain uses TRBV5-1 with TRBJ2-1, with D hard to call. The V gene lost 0 bases and the J gene lost 8 bases, with 12 bases spanning the gap. Germline assignment: CDR1 SGHRS and CDR2 YFSETQ. The CDR3 covers 14 residues. In DNA form, the CDR3 reads TGCGCCAGCAGCTTGGTTGGGTCTTACGATGAGCAGTTCTTC. Translating it yields CASSLVGSYDEQFF.

V and J are TRBV30 and TRBJ1-5, with TRBD1 matching over 11 bases. Looked up from germline, CDR1 is GTSNPN and CDR2 is SVGIG (reference sequence). V was clipped by 2 bases and J by 4 bases; unmatched bases: 7. This CDR3 comprises 16 residues. The CDR3 DNA is TGTGCCTGGAGTTCTTGGGACAGGGGGGCAAATCAGCCCCAGCATTTT. The encoded protein is CAWSSWDRGANQPQHF.

The chain joins TRBV2 to TRBJ1-4, with D perhaps TRBD1 (6 bases). CDR3 size: 14 residues. Trimming shortened V by 4 bases and J by 5 bases, and 11 bases separated the two germline ends. CDR1 is SNHLY, CDR2 FYNNEI, per germline. The CDR3 region has the DNA TGTGCCAGCAGTGGGCGCACAGGGAATGAAAAACTGTTTTTT. Protein sequence: CASSGRTGNEKLFF.

The chain uses TRBV9 and TRBJ1-5; TRBD1 is a possible D gene (6 bases). V lost 3 bases to trimming and J lost 5 bases, with 12 bases between them. The CDR3 length is 14 residues. Germline V gives CDR1 SGDLS, CDR2 YYNGEE. The CDR3 nucleotides read TGTGCCAGCAGCGAGGGGAGGGGGTATCAGCCCCAGCATTTT. Protein sequence: CASSEGRGYQPQHF.

CDR3 in DNA: TGTGCCAGCAGTGAATCTAGGGGGGGCGGTGAAGCTTTCTTT. It encodes CASSESRGGGEAFF. J is TRBJ1-1 and V is TRBV2, with TRBD1 as a possible D gene (6 bases). CDR3 length: 14 amino acids. V was shortened by 2 bases and J by 7 bases, with 14 bases between the two germline ends. The germline CDR1 and CDR2 sequences are SNHLY and FYNNEI.

The chain combines TRBV13 with TRBJ2-1; 10 bases are shared with TRBD1. Looked up from germline, CDR1 is PRHDT and CDR2 is FYEKMQ (reference sequence). With V trimmed by 6 bases and J by 8 bases, 4 bases remained unmatched. The CDR3 extends over 13 amino acids. The CDR3 sequence: CASSYGQGDEQFF. The CDR3 bases are TGTGCCAGCAGTTACGGACAGGGGGATGAGCAGTTCTTC.

This chain uses TRBV28 with TRBJ2-7; 14 positions match TRBD2. Germline-derived CDR1 and CDR2 are MDHEN and SYDVKM. The CDR3 has 15 amino acids. V gave up 3 bases and J gave up 5 bases; unmatched junction bases: 3. The CDR3 DNA reads TGTGCCAGCAGTTTGACTAGCGGGAGGGCGCACGAGCAGTACTTC. Encoded protein: CASSLTSGRAHEQYF.

J is TRBJ1-5 and V is TRBV19; D is uncertain. Germline loops: CDR1 LNHDA, CDR2 SQIVND (reference sequence). V was pared by 4 bases and J by 2 bases, with 15 bases between. CDR3 length: 16 residues. CDR3 protein: CASSNQASHGNQPQHF. Written as DNA, the CDR3 is TGTGCCAGTAGTAACCAGGCCAGTCATGGCAATCAGCCCCAGCATTTT.

The chain is built from TRBV19 and TRBJ2-1; 11 bases are shared with TRBD2. Germline V CDR1 and CDR2: LNHDA, SQIVND (reference sequence). CDR3 length equals 15 residues. V shed 4 bases and J 4 bases; nucleotides not matched to a gene: 3. The CDR3 DNA sequence: TGTGCCAGTAGTACGGCTAGCGGGGGGTACAATGAGCAGTTCTTC. Amino acid sequence: CASSTASGGYNEQFF.

J is TRBJ1-5 and V is TRBV6-5; no definite D call. Looked up from germline, CDR1 is MNHEY and CDR2 is SVGAGI. This CDR3 is built from 13 residues. Deletions cut 0 bases from V and 4 bases from J, with 4 bases between. The CDR3 region has the DNA TGTGCCAGCAGTTACTCCTTTAATCAGCCCCAGCATTTT. It translates to CASSYSFNQPQHF.

This clone was found a few times. V and J are TRBV7-3 and TRBJ2-5; perhaps D is TRBD1 or TRBD2 (6 bases each). The V end lost 2 bases, the J end lost 5 bases, and 15 bases lay between the germline ends. The CDR3 runs 15 residues. Germline lookup yields CDR1 SGHTA and CDR2 FQGTGA. CDR3 loop: CASSLGGGLEETQYF. CDR3 nucleotides: TGTGCCAGCAGCTTAGGAGGGGGGTTGGAGGAGACCCAGTACTTC. Using reference TRBV7-3 and TRBJ2-5 for the parts outside the CDR3, the full variable domain is GAGVSQTPSNKVTEKGKYVELRCDPISGHTALYWYRQSLGQGPEFLIYFQGTGAADDSGLPNDRFFAVRPEGSVSTLKIQRTERGDSAVYLCASSLGGGLEETQYFGPGTRLLVL.

The chain joins TRBV20-1 to TRBJ2-3, with TRBD2 identical over 7 bases. The germline V gene encodes CDR1 DFQATT and CDR2 SNEGSKA (reference sequence). V lost 3 bases to trimming and J lost 0 bases; unmatched junction nucleotides: 9. This CDR3 region has 16 residues. CDR3 residues: CSASSPREASTDTQYF. CDR3 bases: TGCAGTGCTAGTTCTCCTCGGGAGGCGAGCACAGATACGCAGTATTTT.

This clone was detected once. The chain links TRBV5-1 to TRBJ1-4, with 9 bases fitting TRBD1. Unmatched junction bases numbered 2, after V lost 2 bases and J lost 3 bases. The CDR3 is made up of 15 amino acids. In germline, CDR1 is SGHRS, CDR2 YFSETQ. DNA of the CDR3: TGCGCCAGCAGCTTACAGGGGGCTTCTAATGAAAAACTGTTTTTT. It is translated as CASSLQGASNEKLFF.